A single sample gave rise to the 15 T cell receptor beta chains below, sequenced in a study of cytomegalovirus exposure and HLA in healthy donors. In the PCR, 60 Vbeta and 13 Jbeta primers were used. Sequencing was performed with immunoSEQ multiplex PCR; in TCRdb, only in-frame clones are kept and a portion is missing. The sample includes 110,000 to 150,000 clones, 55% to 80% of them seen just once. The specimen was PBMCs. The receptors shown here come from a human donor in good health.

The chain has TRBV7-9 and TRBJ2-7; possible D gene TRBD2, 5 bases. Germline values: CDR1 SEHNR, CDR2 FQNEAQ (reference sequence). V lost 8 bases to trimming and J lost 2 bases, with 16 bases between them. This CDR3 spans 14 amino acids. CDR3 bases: TGTGCCAGCGAGGGTGGCAAAGGGCCCTACGAGCAGTACTTC. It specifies CASEGGKGPYEQYF.

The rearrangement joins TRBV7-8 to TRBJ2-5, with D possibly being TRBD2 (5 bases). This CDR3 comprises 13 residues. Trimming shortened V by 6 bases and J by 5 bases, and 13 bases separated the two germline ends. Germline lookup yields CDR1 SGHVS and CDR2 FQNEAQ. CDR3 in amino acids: CASRLTRVETQYF. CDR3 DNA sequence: TGTGCCAGCAGACTCACTAGGGTGGAGACCCAGTACTTC.

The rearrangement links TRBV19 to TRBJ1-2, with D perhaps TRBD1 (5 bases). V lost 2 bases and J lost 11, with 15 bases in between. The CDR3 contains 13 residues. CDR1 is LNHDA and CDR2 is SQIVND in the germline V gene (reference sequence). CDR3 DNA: TGTGCCAGTAGTATAAGGGGTTCCGAACATTACACCTTC. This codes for CASSIRGSEHYTF. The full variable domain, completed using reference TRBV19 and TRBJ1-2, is DGGITQSPKYLFRKEGQNVTLSCEQNLNHDAMYWYRQDPGQGLRLIYYSQIVNDFQKGDIAEGYSVSREKKESFPLTVTSAQKNPTAFYLCASSIRGSEHYTFGSGTRLTVV.

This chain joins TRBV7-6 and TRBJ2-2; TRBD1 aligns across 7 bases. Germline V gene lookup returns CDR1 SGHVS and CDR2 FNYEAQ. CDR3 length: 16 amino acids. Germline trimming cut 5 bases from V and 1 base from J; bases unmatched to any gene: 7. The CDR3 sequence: CASSPGTAVNTGELFF. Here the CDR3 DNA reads TGTGCCAGCAGCCCCGGGACAGCAGTGAACACCGGGGAGCTGTTTTTT.

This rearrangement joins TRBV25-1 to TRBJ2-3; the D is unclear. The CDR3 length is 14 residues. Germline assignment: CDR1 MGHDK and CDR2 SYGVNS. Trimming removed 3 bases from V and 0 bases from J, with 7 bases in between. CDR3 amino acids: CASSELRSTDTQYF. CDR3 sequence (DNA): TGTGCCAGCAGTGAGCTGAGGAGCACAGATACGCAGTATTTT.

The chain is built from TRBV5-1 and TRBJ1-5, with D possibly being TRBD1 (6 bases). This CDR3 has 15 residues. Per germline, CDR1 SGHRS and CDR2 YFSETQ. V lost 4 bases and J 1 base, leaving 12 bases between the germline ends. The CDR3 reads CASSRSGESNQPQHF. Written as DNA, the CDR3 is TGCGCCAGCAGCCGTTCAGGGGAGAGCAATCAGCCCCAGCATTTT. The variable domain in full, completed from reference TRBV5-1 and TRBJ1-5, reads KAGVTQTPRYLIKTRGQQVTLSCSPISGHRSVSWYQQTPGQGLQFLFEYFSETQRNKGNFPGRFSGRQFSNSRSEMNVSTLELGDSALYLCASSRSGESNQPQHFGDGTRLSIL.

In nucleotides, the CDR3 is TGTGCCAGCAGTTACTCGAAGGAGTACGAGCAGTACTTC. Residues: CASSYSKEYEQYF. This sequence joins TRBV6-5 and TRBJ2-7; D is unclear. In germline, CDR1 is MNHEY, CDR2 SVGAGI. V was pared by 0 bases and J by 4 bases, with 7 bases between. The CDR3 covers 13 residues.

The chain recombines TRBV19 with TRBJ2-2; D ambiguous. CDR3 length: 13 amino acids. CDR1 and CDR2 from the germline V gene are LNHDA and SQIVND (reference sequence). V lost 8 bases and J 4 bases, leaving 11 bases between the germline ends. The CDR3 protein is CASRDRVTGELFF. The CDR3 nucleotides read TGTGCCAGTCGAGATCGGGTCACCGGGGAGCTGTTTTTT.

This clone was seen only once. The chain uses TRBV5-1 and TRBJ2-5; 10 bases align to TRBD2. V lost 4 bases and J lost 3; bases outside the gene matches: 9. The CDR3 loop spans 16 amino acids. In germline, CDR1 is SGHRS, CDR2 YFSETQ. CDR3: CASSHGTSDGKETQYF. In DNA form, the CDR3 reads TGCGCCAGCAGCCACGGGACTAGCGATGGGAAAGAGACCCAGTACTTC.

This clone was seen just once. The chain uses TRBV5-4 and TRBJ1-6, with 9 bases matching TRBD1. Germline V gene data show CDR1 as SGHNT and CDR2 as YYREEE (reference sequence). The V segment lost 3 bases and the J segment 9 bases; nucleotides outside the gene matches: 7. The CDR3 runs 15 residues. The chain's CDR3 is CASSSRDRVGSPLHF. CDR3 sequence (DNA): TGTGCCAGCAGCTCCAGGGACAGGGTTGGTTCACCCCTCCACTTT.

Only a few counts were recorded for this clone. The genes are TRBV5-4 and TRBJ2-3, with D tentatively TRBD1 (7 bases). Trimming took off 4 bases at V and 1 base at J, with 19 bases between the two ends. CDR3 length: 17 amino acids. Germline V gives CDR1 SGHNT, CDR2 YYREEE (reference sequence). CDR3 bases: TGTGCCAGCAGCGAGACTCCAGGGGGGCTACGCACAGATACGCAGTATTTT. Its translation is CASSETPGGLRTDTQYF.

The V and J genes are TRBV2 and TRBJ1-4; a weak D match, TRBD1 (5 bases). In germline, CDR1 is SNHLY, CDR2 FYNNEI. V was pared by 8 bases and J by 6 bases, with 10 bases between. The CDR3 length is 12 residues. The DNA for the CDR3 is TGTGCCAGCCTGGGGGGTGATGAAAAACTGTTTTTT. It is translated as CASLGGDEKLFF.

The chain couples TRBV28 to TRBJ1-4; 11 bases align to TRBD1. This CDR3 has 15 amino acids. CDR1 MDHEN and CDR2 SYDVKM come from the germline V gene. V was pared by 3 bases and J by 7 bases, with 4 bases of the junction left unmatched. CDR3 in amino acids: CASSFVDRGPEKLFF. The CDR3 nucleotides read TGTGCCAGCAGTTTTGTGGACAGGGGGCCTGAAAAACTGTTTTTT.

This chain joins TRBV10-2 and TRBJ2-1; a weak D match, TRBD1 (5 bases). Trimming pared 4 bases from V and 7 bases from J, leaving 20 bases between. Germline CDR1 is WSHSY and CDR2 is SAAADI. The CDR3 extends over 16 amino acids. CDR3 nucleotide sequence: TGCGCCAGCAGTGCAAACCGGGCTCAAAGGGGAAATGAGCAGTTCTTC. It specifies CASSANRAQRGNEQFF.

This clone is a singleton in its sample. The DNA for the CDR3 is TGTGCCAGCACCCTTCAGGGATACGAGCAGTACTTC. Translating it yields CASTLQGYEQYF. V and J are TRBV7-9 and TRBJ2-7; possibly TRBD1 for D (5 bases). Germline V gives CDR1 SEHNR, CDR2 FQNEAQ (reference sequence). The CDR3 spans 12 residues. Trimming pared 7 bases from V and 4 bases from J, leaving 11 bases between.